The 5 T cell receptor beta chains below all came from one sample that was sequenced in a study of regulatory T cells in long-lasting Graves disease. Arm-PCR of CDR3 regions and iRepertoire HTBI primers were the basis on which TCR beta libraries were built. TCRdb reprocessed the multiplex PCR reads with MiXCR, giving one entry per CDR3 protein. The sample records around 400,000 distinct CDR3 sequences, roughly a fifth being singletons. The time point here: persistent/refractory GD, antithyroid drugs over 5 years with positive TRAb. The TCR library was prepared using RNA isolated from PBMCs. The sequenced sample was peripheral blood mononuclear cells (PBMCs), obtained when the disease was refractory, from a patient treated with antithyroid drugs. These receptors were taken from a female donor with Graves disease.

This chain links TRBV5-1 with TRBJ2-7; TRBD2 aligns across 9 bases. Germline loops: CDR1 SGHRS, CDR2 YFSETQ. The ends lost 0 bases at V and 3 bases at J; junction bases unmatched: 7. The CDR3 contains 16 residues. CDR3 region: CASSLGVASGDYEQYF. The CDR3 DNA reads as TGCGCCAGCAGCTTGGGGGTGGCTAGCGGGGACTACGAGCAGTACTTC. Combining the CDR3 with reference TRBV5-1 and TRBJ2-7 gives the whole variable domain KAGVTQTPRYLIKTRGQQVTLSCSPISGHRSVSWYQQTPGQGLQFLFEYFSETQRNKGNFPGRFSGRQFSNSRSEMNVSTLELGDSALYLCASSLGVASGDYEQYFGPGTRLTVT.

The J gene is TRBJ1-1, the V gene TRBV4-1, with D maybe TRBD1 (6 bases). The CDR3 sequence is 16 residues long. The germline gives CDR1 MGHRA, CDR2 YSYEKL. V lost 0 bases, J lost 1 base, and 12 bases lay in between. The CDR3 DNA follows: TGCGCCAGCAGCCAAGATTTGGGGGCCAGGAACACTGAAGCTTTCTTT. Its translation: CASSQDLGARNTEAFF.

This clonotype has ten or more counts. This chain joins TRBV10-2 and TRBJ2-5; D possibly corresponds to TRBD1 (5 bases). The germline V gene has CDR1 WSHSY and CDR2 SAAADI. V was trimmed by 7 bases and J by 2 bases, leaving 17 bases between them. The CDR3 has 15 amino acids. The CDR3 nucleotides are TGCGCCAGCACCCGAAGTTCAGGGAATCAAGAGACCCAGTACTTC. It yields the protein CASTRSSGNQETQYF.

The table lists this clonotype with many counts. The chain uses TRBV7-2 and TRBJ1-5; D ambiguous. Germline lookup yields CDR1 SGHTA and CDR2 FQGNSA. The CDR3 consists of 15 residues. The germline V and J ends were trimmed by 0 bases and 3 bases, with 9 bases remaining between them. The CDR3 DNA reads as TGTGCCAGCAGCTTAGCCGGAGGGTACAATCAGCCCCAGCATTTT. As protein: CASSLAGGYNQPQHF.

This clonotype was counted only a few times. V is TRBV6-1 and J is TRBJ1-1; 9 nucleotides align to TRBD1. Germline values: CDR1 MNHNS, CDR2 SASEGT. The trim removed 5 bases at V and 6 bases at J, leaving 10 bases unmatched. The CDR3 contains 15 residues. CDR3 residues: CASSRPGTGRSEAFF. DNA for the CDR3: TGTGCCAGCAGTCGTCCCGGGACAGGGCGATCTGAAGCTTTCTTT.